This T cell receptor beta chain was recorded in a study of Ad26.COV2.S vaccination and SARS-CoV-2 variants. Losses at the gene ends were 4 bases for V and 7 bases for J; bases not matched to a gene: 7. Germline loops: CDR1 LGHNA, CDR2 YNFKEQ. The CDR3 is made up of 15 amino acids. The protocol was immunoSEQ multiplex PCR, while the TCRdb copy is restricted to in-frame clones and leaves out a portion. The sample lists around 100,000 clones; more than 65% were seen once. The specimen was peripheral blood, collected after recovery from COVID-19. This chain links TRBV4-2 with TRBJ2-2; TRBD2 agrees at 9 bases. This TCR was sampled from a human donor who had recovered from COVID-19. Written as DNA, the CDR3 is TGTGCCAGCAGCCCACGACTAGCGGACGTCGGGGAGCTGTTTTTT. Its protein is CASSPRLADVGELFF.